The sequence of this T cell receptor (beta chain) was determined in a study of blood T cell repertoires in COVID-19. Study-level background: COVID-19 samples collected from the United States, Italy and Spain covered acute and convalescent phases. In each case, the material was cDNA or gDNA derived from T cells, B-cell-depleted T cells, or PBMCs.

The CDR3 loop spans 14 amino acids. Deletions cut 6 bases from V and 7 bases from J, with 16 bases between. Germline assignment: CDR1 LNHDA and CDR2 SQIVND (reference sequence). Original handling: Scientists estimated how many nucleated cells there were by amplifying reference gene primers. TCRdb's table, derived via immunoSEQ multiplex PCR, lists solely in-frame clones and lacks some. That table is the source of V, J and clone size, and D and trimming were worked out from the DNA. The data contain roughly 79,000 clones, around 90% of them singletons. The material sequenced was peripheral blood. This chain joins TRBV19 and TRBJ1-5; possible D gene TRBD1, 6 bases. The receptor comes from a woman of 80 years or more with active or convalescent COVID-19. CDR3 sequence: CASRLQGLGQPQHF. The DNA of the CDR3 is TGTGCCAGTAGATTACAGGGTCTTGGCCAGCCCCAGCATTTT.